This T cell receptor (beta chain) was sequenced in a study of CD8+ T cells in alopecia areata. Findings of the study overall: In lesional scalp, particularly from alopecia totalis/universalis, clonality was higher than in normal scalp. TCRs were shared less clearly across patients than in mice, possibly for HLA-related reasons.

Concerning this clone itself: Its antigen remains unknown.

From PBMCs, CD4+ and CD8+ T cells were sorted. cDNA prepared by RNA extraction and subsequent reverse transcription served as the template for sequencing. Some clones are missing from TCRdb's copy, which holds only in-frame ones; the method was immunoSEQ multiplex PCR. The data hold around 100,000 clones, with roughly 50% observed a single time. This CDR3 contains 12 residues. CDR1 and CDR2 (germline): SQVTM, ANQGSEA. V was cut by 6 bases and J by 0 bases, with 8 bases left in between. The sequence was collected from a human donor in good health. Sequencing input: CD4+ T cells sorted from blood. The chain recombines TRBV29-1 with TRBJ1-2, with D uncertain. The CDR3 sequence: CSVQKPNYGYTF. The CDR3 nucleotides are TGCAGCGTCCAGAAACCTAACTATGGCTACACCTTC.